The 2 T cell receptor beta chains below were found in one sample sequenced in a study of technical replicates of blood from a handful of donors. Here immunoSEQ multiplex PCR was the method, and the copy in TCRdb shows in-frame clones only, minus some. The sample records 7,500 to 9,000 clones, 90% being singletons. Specimen: PBMCs. These receptors came from a human donor in good health.

The chain combines TRBV19 with TRBJ1-2; TRBD1 matches at 8 bases. V was clipped by 4 bases and J by 7 bases; unmatched bases: 11. The germline gives CDR1 LNHDA, CDR2 SQIVND (reference sequence). CDR3 length equals 15 residues. CDR3 coding DNA: TGTGCCAGTAGTAACCCGGGTCAGGGGGCGAGTGGCTACACCTTC. Translating gives CASSNPGQGASGYTF. Full variable domain (outside the CDR3, taken from reference TRBV19 and TRBJ1-2): DGGITQSPKYLFRKEGQNVTLSCEQNLNHDAMYWYRQDPGQGLRLIYYSQIVNDFQKGDIAEGYSVSREKKESFPLTVTSAQKNPTAFYLCASSNPGQGASGYTFGSGTRLTVV.

The V and J genes are TRBV2 and TRBJ2-7; maybe TRBD2 (7 bases). Germline CDR1 and CDR2: SNHLY and FYNNEI. Trimming shortened V by 4 bases and J by 6 bases, and 19 bases separated the two germline ends. The CDR3 covers 15 residues. The CDR3 DNA follows: TGTGCCAGCAGTGGGACCCCCGGGGGGCTCGGCGAGCAGTACTTC. Amino acid sequence: CASSGTPGGLGEQYF.